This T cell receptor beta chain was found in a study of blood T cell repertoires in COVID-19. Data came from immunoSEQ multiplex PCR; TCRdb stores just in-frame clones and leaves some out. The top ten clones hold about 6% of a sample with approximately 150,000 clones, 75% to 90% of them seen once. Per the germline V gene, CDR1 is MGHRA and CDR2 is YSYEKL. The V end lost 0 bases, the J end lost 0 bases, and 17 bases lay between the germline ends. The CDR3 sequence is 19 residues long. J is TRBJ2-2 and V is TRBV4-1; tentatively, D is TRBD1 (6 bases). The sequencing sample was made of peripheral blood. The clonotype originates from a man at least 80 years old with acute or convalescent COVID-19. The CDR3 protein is CASSQDLGAGFANTGELFF. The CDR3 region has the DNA TGCGCCAGCAGCCAAGATCTGGGGGCAGGCTTCGCGAACACCGGGGAGCTGTTTTTT.